This T cell receptor (beta chain) was captured by sequencing in a study of a mutant IDH1 vaccine in newly diagnosed glioma. The wider study: Patients were pretreated with radiotherapy, temozolomide, or both, mostly both.

For this clone: Its antigen is not known.

Sequenced by immunoSEQ multiplex PCR; TCRdb stores in-frame clones only, minus some. The top ten hold around 1.5% of the sample, which has 35,000 to 45,000 clones, roughly nine tenths seen once. Time point specified: week 35, safety follow-up. Doses consisted of 300 ug of mutant IDH1 20-mer peptide each, paired with topical imiquimod. Germline-derived CDR1 and CDR2 are SGHTA and FQGNSA. This CDR3 has 14 amino acids. Trimming left V 4 bases short and J 10 bases short, with 19 bases between. This clonotype was obtained from a man between 40 and 49 years old with glioma. The chain is built from TRBV7-2 and TRBJ1-1; the D is unclear. The sequencing used PBMCs, collected from a glioma patient whose treatment included an IDH1 peptide vaccine. CDR3 in amino acids: CASSSLSPSARAFF. In DNA, the CDR3 is TGTGCCAGCAGCTCCCTAAGCCCTAGCGCTCGAGCTTTCTTT.